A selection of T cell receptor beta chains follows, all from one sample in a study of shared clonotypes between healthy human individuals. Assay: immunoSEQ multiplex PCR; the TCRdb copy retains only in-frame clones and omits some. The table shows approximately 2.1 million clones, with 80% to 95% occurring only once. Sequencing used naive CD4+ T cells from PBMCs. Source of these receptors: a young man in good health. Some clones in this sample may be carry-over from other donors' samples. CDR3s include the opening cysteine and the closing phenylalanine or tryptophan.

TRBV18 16 CASSPRLGATNEKLFF
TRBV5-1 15 CASSSNRDPLYEQYF
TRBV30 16 CAWSGRGRDSYNEQFF
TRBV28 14 CASSFNRFNYGYTF
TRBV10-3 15 CAISEGADSTDTQYF
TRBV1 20 CTSSQDEPGLAGRPSYEQYF
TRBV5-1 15 CASSPLRTDTGELFF
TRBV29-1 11 CSVEVRNEQFF
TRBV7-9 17 CASSLAGAGRDGNTIYF
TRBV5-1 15 CASSPGQDRGNEQFF
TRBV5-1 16 CASSGTGGSSYNEQFF
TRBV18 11 CASSETPEQYF
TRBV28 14 CASSLAGQYYGYTF
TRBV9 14 CASSVDGNTDTQYF
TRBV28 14 CASSFQGQGLEQYF
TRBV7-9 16 CASSPKNRDSSYEQYF
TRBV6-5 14 CASRSRDRVKVQYF
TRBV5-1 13 CASSLIGPPEAFF
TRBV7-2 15 CASSLLAGDRNEQFF
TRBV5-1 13 CASVDRVNTEAFF
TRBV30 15 CAWSKMGTGGSGYTF
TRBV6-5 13 CASSQGLNTEAFF